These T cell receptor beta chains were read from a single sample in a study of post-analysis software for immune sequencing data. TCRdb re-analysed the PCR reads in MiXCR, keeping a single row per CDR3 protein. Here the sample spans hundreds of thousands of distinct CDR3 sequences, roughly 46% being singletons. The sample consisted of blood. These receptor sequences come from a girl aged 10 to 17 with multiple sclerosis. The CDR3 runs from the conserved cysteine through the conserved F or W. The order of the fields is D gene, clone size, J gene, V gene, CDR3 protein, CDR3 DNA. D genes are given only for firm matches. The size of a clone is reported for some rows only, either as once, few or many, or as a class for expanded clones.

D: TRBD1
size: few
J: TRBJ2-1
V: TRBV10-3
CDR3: CAISDRGENEQFF
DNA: TGTGCCATCAGCGACAGGGGGGAGAATGAGCAGTTCTTC

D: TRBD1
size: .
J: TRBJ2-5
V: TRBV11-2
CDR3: CASTPGGHEQYF
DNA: TGTGCCAGCACCCCAGGGGGCCATGAGCAGTACTTC

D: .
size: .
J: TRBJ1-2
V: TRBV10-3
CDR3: CAISESSNYGYTF
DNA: TGTGCCATCAGTGAGTCGAGTAACTATGGCTACACCTTC

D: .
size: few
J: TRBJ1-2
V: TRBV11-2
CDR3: CASSLASDGLGGYTF
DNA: TGTGCCAGCAGCTTAGCCTCAGACGGCCTGGGAGGCTACACCTTC

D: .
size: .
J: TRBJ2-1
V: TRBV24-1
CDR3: CATSSSRGQGLLYNEQFF
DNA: TGTGCCACCAGTTCCTCCCGCGGACAGGGACTACTTTACAATGAGCAGTTCTTC

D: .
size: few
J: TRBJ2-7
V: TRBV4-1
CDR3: CASSQELGDSYEQYF
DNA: TGCGCCAGCAGCCAAGAGTTAGGGGATTCCTACGAGCAGTACTTC

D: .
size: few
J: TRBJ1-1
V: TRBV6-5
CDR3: CASSPLQGEAFF
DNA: TGTGCCAGCAGTCCATTACAGGGTGAAGCTTTCTTT

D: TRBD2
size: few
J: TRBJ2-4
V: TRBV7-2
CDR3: CASSLVPSGYGNIQYF
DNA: TGTGCCAGCAGCTTAGTTCCTAGCGGCTACGGGAACATTCAGTACTTC

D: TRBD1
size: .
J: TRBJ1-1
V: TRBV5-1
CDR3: CASSLTIRGISGGTEAFF
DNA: TGCGCCAGCAGCTTAACAATCAGGGGGATCAGTGGGGGCACTGAAGCTTTCTTT

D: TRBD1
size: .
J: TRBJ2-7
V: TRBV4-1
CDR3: CASSHPDRGLEQYF
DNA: TGCGCCAGCAGCCACCCCGACAGGGGACTCGAGCAGTACTTC

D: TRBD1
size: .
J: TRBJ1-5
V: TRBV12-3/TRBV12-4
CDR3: CASSPTGGSQPQHF
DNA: TGTGCCAGCAGTCCCACAGGGGGCAGCCAGCCCCAGCATTTT

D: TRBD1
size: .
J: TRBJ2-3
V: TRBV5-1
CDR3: CASSFNRGGDTQYF
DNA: TGCGCCAGCAGCTTTAACAGGGGTGGAGATACGCAGTATTTT

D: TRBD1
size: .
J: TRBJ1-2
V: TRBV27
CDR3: CASSSPTGGYGYTF
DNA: TGTGCCAGCAGTTCCCCCACAGGGGGATATGGCTACACCTTC

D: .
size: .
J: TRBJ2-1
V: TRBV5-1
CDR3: CASSPLGGDEFF
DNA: TGCGCCAGCAGCCCCCTTGGGGGTGACGAGTTCTTC

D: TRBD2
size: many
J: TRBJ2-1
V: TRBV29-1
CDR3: CSVDEERGYNEQFF
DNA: TGCAGCGTTGATGAAGAGCGGGGCTACAATGAGCAGTTCTTC

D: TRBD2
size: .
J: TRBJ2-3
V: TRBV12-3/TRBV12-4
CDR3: CATGGGAGDTQYF
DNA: TGTGCCACCGGCGGGGGGGCCGGAGATACGCAGTATTTT

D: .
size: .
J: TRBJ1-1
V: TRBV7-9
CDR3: CASSFLQQAGVAFF
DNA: TGTGCCAGCAGCTTTTTGCAACAGGCCGGAGTGGCTTTCTTT

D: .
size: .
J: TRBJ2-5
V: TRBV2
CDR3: CASSILGYGKETQYF
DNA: TGTGCCAGCAGCATCCTCGGGTATGGAAAGGAGACCCAGTACTTC

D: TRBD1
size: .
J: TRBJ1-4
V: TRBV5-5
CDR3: CASSSAQGAGEKLFF
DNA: TGTGCCAGCAGCTCCGCCCAGGGGGCAGGTGAAAAACTGTTTTTT

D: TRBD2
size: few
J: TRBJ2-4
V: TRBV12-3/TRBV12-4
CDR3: CASSLQREGTKNIQYF
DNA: TGTGCCAGCAGTTTACAGCGGGAGGGCACCAAAAACATTCAGTACTTC

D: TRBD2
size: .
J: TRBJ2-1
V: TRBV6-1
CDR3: CASGFQVAGEQFF
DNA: TGTGCCAGCGGGTTTCAAGTAGCGGGTGAGCAGTTCTTC

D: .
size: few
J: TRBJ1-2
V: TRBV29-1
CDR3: CSSGAGNYGYTF
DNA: TGCAGTTCCGGGGCGGGGAACTATGGCTACACCTTC

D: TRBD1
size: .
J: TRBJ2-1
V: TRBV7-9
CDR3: CASSRSTGVSIYEQFF
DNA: TGTGCCAGCAGCAGATCGACAGGGGTCTCAATCTACGAGCAGTTCTTC

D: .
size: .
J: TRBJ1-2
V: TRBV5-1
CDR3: CASSLAFRDGYTF
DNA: TGCGCCAGCAGCTTGGCTTTTAGGGATGGCTACACCTTC

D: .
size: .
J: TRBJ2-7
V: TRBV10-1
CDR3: CASSPFDPGGYEQYF
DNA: TGCGCCAGCAGCCCCTTTGACCCCGGAGGGTACGAGCAGTACTTC

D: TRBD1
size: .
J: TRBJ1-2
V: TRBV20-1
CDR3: CSASNGKGARGYTF
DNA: TGCAGTGCTAGTAATGGGAAGGGGGCGCGGGGCTACACCTTC

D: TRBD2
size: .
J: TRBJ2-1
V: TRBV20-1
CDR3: CSASPPSGGSYNEQFF
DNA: TGCAGTGCCTCACCTCCTAGCGGGGGGTCCTACAATGAGCAGTTCTTC

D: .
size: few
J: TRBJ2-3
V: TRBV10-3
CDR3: CAISADTTDTQYF
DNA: TGTGCCATCAGTGCGGACACCACAGATACGCAGTATTTT

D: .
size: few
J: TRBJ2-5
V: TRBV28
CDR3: CASIDGLETQYF
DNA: TGTGCCAGCATCGACGGATTGGAGACCCAGTACTTC

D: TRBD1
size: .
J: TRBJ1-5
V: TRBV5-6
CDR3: CASSLRRQTGLSNQPQHF
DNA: TGTGCCAGCAGCTTGAGACGGCAGACAGGGCTTAGCAACCAGCCCCAGCATTTT

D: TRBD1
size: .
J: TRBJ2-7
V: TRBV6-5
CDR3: CASSYRRPRDRGVLHEQYF
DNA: TGTGCCAGCAGTTACCGCAGGCCCCGTGACAGGGGTGTACTTCACGAGCAGTACTTC

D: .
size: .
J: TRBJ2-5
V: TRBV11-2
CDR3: CASSRRDIFQETQYF
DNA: TGTGCCAGCAGCCGAAGGGACATATTCCAAGAGACCCAGTACTTC

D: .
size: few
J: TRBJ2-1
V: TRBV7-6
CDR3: CASSLGMRGNYNEQFF
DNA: TGTGCCAGCAGCTTAGGTATGCGGGGAAATTACAATGAGCAGTTCTTC

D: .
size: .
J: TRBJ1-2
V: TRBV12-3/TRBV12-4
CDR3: CASRWGSGGGYTF
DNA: TGTGCCAGTCGGTGGGGAAGTGGTGGCGGCTACACCTTC

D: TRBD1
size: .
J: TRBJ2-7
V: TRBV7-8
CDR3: CASSQRQGCEQYF
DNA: TGTGCCAGCAGCCAACGACAGGGATGCGAGCAGTACTTC

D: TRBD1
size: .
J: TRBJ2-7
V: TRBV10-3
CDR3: CAISESATGAEQYF
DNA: TGTGCCATCAGTGAGTCTGCCACAGGGGCCGAGCAGTACTTC

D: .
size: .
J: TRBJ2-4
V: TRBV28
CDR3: CASGPPGAKNIQYF
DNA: TGTGCCAGCGGACCCCCAGGAGCCAAAAACATTCAGTACTTC

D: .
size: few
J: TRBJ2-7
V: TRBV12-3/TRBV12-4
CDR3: CASSEMGHSSYEQYF
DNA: TGTGCCAGCAGTGAAATGGGACATAGCTCCTACGAGCAGTACTTC

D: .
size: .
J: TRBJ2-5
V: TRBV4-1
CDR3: CASSQEEMRTQETQYF
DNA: TGCGCCAGCAGCCAAGAGGAGATGCGTACTCAAGAGACCCAGTACTTC

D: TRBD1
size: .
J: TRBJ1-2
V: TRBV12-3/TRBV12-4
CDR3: CASSSLRQGGLYGYTF
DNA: TGTGCCAGCAGTTCCCTTCGACAGGGAGGACTCTATGGCTACACCTTC

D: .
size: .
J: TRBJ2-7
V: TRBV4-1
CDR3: CASSQEVASSYEQYF
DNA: TGCGCCAGCAGCCAAGAAGTAGCGAGCTCCTACGAGCAGTACTTC

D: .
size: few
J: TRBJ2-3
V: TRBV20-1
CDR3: CSAREGDTQYF
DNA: TGCAGTGCTAGAGAGGGAGATACGCAGTATTTT

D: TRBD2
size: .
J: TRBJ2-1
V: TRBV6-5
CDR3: CASTPLAGEGEQFF
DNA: TGTGCCAGCACCCCCCTGGCGGGAGAAGGTGAGCAGTTCTTC

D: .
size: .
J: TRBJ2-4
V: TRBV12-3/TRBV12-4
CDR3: CASSPFRRILAKNIQYF
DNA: TGTGCCAGCAGTCCTTTTAGGAGGATACTGGCCAAAAACATTCAGTACTTC

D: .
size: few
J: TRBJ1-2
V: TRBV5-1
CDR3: CASSPGQPGDGYTF
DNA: TGCGCCAGCAGCCCCGGACAGCCGGGGGATGGCTACACCTTC

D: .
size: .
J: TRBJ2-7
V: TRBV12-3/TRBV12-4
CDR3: CASRDFYEQYF
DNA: TGTGCCAGTAGGGACTTCTACGAGCAGTACTTC

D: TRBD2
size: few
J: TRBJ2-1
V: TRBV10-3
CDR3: CAISRTSGASYNEQFF
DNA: TGTGCCATCAGTCGGACTAGCGGGGCCTCCTACAATGAGCAGTTCTTC